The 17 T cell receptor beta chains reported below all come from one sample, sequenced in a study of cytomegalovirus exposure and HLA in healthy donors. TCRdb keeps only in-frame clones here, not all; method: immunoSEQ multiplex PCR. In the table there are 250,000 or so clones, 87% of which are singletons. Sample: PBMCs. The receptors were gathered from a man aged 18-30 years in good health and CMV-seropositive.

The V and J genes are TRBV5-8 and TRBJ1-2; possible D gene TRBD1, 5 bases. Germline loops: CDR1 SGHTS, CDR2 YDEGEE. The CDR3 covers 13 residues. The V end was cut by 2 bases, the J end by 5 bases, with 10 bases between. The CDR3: CASSFNRIYGYTF. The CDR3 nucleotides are TGTGCCAGCAGCTTTAACAGGATATATGGCTACACCTTC.

Here the CDR3 reads CASSLLPGQILNTEAFF. The CDR3, as DNA: TGTGCCAGCAGTTTGCTGCCGGGACAGATATTGAACACTGAAGCTTTCTTT. The gene calls are TRBV5-4 and TRBJ1-1; 7 bases align to TRBD1. Germline CDR1 is SGHNT and CDR2 is YYREEE (reference sequence). The CDR3 contains 17 residues. J lost 0 bases, V lost 5 bases, and 13 bases had no gene match. The variable domain in full, completed from reference TRBV5-4 and TRBJ1-1, reads ETGVTQSPTHLIKTRGQQVTLRCSSQSGHNTVSWYQQALGQGPQFIFQYYREEENGRGNFPPRFSGLQFPNYSSELNVNALELDDSALYLCASSLLPGQILNTEAFFGQGTRLTVV.

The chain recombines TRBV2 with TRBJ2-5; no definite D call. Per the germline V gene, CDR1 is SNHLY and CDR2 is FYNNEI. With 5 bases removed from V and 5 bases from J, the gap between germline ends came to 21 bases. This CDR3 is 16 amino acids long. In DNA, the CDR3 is TGTGCCAGCAGTAAACAAGCCCCGACATTTGGGGAGACCCAGTACTTC. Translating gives CASSKQAPTFGETQYF.

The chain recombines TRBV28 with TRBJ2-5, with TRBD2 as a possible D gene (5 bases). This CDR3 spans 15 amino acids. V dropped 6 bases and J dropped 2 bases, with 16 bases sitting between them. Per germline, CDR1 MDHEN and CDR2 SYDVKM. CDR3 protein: CASRSPPGKQETQYF. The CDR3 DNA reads TGTGCCAGCAGGTCGCCCCCCGGGAAGCAAGAGACCCAGTACTTC.

CDR3 DNA: TGTGCCAGCAGTTTAGAGTTCCCGCCCCTCGCGGAGCAGTACTTC. Translation gives CASSLEFPPLAEQYF. The V gene is TRBV27, the J gene TRBJ2-7, with D unresolved. CDR3 length: 15 amino acids. CDR1 is MNHEY and CDR2 is SMNVEV in the germline V gene (reference sequence). V was shortened by 2 bases and J by 7 bases, with 18 bases between the two germline ends.

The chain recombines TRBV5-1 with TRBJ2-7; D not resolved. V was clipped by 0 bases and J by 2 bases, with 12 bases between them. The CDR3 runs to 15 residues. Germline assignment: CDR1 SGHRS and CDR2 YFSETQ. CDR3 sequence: CASSLVWGTTYEQYF. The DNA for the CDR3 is TGCGCCAGCAGCTTGGTTTGGGGTACCACCTACGAGCAGTACTTC.

As DNA, the CDR3 is TGTGCCAGCAGTGTACCCCGACGGGGACGAGGGAACGAGCAGTACTTC. It specifies CASSVPRRGRGNEQYF. This chain joins TRBV6-1 and TRBJ2-7; D could derive from TRBD1 or TRBD2 (5 bases each). This CDR3 is 16 amino acids long. The germline CDR1 and CDR2 sequences are MNHNS and SASEGT. Trimming removed 4 bases at V and 5 bases at J, with 21 bases between.

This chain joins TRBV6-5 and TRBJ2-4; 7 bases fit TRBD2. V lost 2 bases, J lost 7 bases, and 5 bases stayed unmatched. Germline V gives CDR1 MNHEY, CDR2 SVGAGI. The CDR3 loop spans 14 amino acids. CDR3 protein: CASSYSGTENIQYF. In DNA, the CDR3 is TGTGCCAGCAGTTACAGCGGGACCGAGAACATTCAGTACTTC.

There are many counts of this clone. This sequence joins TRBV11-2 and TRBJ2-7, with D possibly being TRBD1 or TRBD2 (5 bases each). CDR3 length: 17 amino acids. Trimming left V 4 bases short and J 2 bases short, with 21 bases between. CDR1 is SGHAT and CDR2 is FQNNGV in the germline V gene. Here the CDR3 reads CASSYSAGTAATYEQYF. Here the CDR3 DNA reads TGTGCCAGCAGCTATAGCGCCGGGACGGCCGCTACCTACGAGCAGTACTTC.

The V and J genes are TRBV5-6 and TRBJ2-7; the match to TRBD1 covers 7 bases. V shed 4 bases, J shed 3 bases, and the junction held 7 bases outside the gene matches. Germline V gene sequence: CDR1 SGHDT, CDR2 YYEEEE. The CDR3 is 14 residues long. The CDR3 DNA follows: TGTGCCAGCAGCCCCTTGACAGGGTACTACGAGCAGTACTTC. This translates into CASSPLTGYYEQYF.

As DNA, the CDR3 is TGTGCCAGCATGGGCTCTAGCGCTTCCTACGAGCAGTACTTC. Translated: CASMGSSASYEQYF. The chain couples TRBV6-1 to TRBJ2-7; possible D gene TRBD2, 6 bases. CDR1 and CDR2 from the germline V gene are MNHNS and SASEGT. The CDR3 loop spans 14 amino acids. Trimming removed 7 bases from V and 1 base from J, with 14 bases in between.

CDR3 sequence: CASSEGPENEQFF. The CDR3 coding sequence is TGTGCCAGCAGTGAAGGGCCCGAGAATGAGCAGTTCTTC. This chain connects TRBV6-1 to TRBJ2-1; no clear D gene. Germline loops: CDR1 MNHNS, CDR2 SASEGT. Trimming took off 1 base at V and 7 bases at J, with 8 bases between the two ends. This CDR3 has 13 amino acids.

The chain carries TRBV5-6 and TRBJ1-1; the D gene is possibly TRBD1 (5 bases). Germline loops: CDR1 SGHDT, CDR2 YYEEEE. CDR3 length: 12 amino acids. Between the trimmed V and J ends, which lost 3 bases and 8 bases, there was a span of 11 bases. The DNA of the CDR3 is TGTGCCAGCAGCTGGGGACCCATCGAAGCTTTCTTT. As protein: CASSWGPIEAFF.

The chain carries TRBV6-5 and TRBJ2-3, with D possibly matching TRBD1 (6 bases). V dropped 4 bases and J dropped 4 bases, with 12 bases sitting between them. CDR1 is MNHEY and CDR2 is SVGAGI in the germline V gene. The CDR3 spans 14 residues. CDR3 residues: CASSWTEAPDTQYF. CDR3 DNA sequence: TGTGCCAGCAGTTGGACAGAAGCCCCAGATACGCAGTATTTT.

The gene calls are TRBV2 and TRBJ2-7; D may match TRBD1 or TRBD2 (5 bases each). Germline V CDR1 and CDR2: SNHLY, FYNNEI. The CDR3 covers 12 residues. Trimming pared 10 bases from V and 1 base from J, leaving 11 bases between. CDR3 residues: CATRDGSYEQYF. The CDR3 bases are TGTGCCACCCGGGACGGGTCCTACGAGCAGTACTTC.

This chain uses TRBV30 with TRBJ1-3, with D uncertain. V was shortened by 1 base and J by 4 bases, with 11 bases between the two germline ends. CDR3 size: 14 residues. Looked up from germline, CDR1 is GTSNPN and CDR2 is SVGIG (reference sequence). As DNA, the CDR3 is TGTGCCTGGAGTGGCGGACCACGGGGAAACACCATATATTTT. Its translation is CAWSGGPRGNTIYF.

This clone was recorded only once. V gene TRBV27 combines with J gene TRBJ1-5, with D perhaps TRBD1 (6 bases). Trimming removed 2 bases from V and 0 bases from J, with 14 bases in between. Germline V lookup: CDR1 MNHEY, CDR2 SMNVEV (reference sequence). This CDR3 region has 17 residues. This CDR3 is CASSLKGQYHSNQPQHF. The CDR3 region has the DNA TGTGCCAGCAGTTTAAAAGGACAGTACCATAGCAATCAGCCCCAGCATTTT.